This record covers a single TCR beta chain. What it binds is not known. Next came a second PCR, run for about 7 to 12 cycles, which used a sample-barcoded 5' primer along with a J-beta primer mix. TCRdb itself ran the 5' RACE reads through MiXCR, one entry per CDR3 protein. This table holds some 1.5 million distinct CDR3 sequences, 25% to 30% found once. CDR1 SGHTA and CDR2 FQGNSA come from the germline V gene. CDR3 length equals 17 residues. V lost 7 bases and J lost 6; bases outside the gene matches: 15. Drawing of peripheral blood yielded ten milliliters from each donor. This sample is drawn from a study of blood T cells in healthy people across ages. Points from the study as a whole: Underestimates were what the diversity estimates from one million T cells were considered to be. It was the long-lived donors that had more naive CD4+ cells and higher diversity than aged donors. A strong correlation was seen between TCR beta diversity and naive T cell percentage.

The chain uses TRBV7-2 and TRBJ2-3; the match to TRBD2 covers 11 bases. The sequenced material came from blood. The TCR comes from a young woman in good health. CDR3 DNA: TGTGCCAGCAACTCCCTTAGCGGGAGGGCTATAGGGGATACGCAGTATTTT. Protein product: CASNSLSGRAIGDTQYF. Supplemented by reference TRBV7-2 and TRBJ2-3, the full variable domain reads GAGVSQSPSNKVTEKGKDVELRCDPISGHTALYWYRQSLGQGLEFLIYFQGNSAPDKSGLPSDRFSAERTGGSVSTLTIQRTQQEDSAVYLCASNSLSGRAIGDTQYFGPGTRLTVL.